A single sample gave rise to the 20 T cell receptor beta chains below, sequenced in a study of response to subunit inactivated influenza vaccine. TCRdb re-called the RT-PCR reads through MiXCR, storing one row per CDR3 protein. This table has about half a million distinct CDR3 sequences, 25% appearing once. The sequences come from CD4+ T cells sorted from PBMCs, collected roughly 5 days after vaccination. The receptors originated from a man in his fifties or sixties who received an inactivated influenza vaccine.

The chain recombines TRBV5-1 with TRBJ1-1; D is undetermined. The CDR3 extends over 14 amino acids. Deletions cut 0 bases from V and 1 base from J, with 7 bases between. Germline CDR1 and CDR2: SGHRS and YFSETQ. The CDR3 loop is CASSLGATNTEAFF. In DNA form, the CDR3 reads TGCGCCAGCAGCTTGGGGGCCACGAACACTGAAGCTTTCTTT.

This clonotype was counted between two and nine times. The chain employs TRBV10-3 and TRBJ2-7; 11 bases match TRBD1. CDR1 and CDR2 from the germline V gene are ENHRY and SYGVKD. With 6 bases clipped from V and 4 bases from J, the junction kept 11 bases outside the gene matches. The CDR3 has 16 residues. The CDR3 loop reads CAISPGPGQGVYEQYF. DNA of the CDR3: TGTGCCATCAGCCCCGGACCGGGACAGGGGGTGTACGAGCAGTACTTC.

CDR3: CASSLVPLFGGRGYEQYF. The CDR3 nucleotides read TGTGCCAGCAGCTTAGTCCCTCTCTTTGGCGGGAGAGGGTACGAGCAGTACTTC. The chain is built from TRBV7-8 and TRBJ2-7, with 7 positions matching TRBD2. V dropped 1 base and J dropped 4; count of bases not matched to a gene: 16. The CDR3 covers 18 residues. CDR1 is SGHVS, CDR2 FQNEAQ, per germline.

As for this clonotype: It may be a read error: a sequence one base away is much more abundant. The final CDR3 position lacks the conserved phenylalanine or tryptophan, pointing to a likely read error. The CDR3 here is CASRAGENTGELFI. DNA of the CDR3: TGCGCCAGCAGGGCCGGCGAGAACACCGGGGAGCTGTTTATT. The gene calls are TRBV5-1 and TRBJ2-2; D gene unclear. Trimming took off 5 bases at V and 1 base at J, with 9 bases between the two ends. The CDR3 contains 14 residues. Germline assignment: CDR1 SGHRS and CDR2 YFSETQ.

This chain uses TRBV19 with TRBJ2-1, with TRBD2 identical over 12 bases. Germline CDR1 reads LNHDA; CDR2 reads SQIVND (reference sequence). The CDR3 consists of 15 residues. V lost 5 bases and J lost 6; bases outside the gene matches: 5. The CDR3 DNA is TGTGCCAGTAGTTCCGGACTAGCGGGACTCAATGAGCAGTTCTTC. It encodes CASSSGLAGLNEQFF.

This clonotype was picked up a small number of times. The CDR3 spells CSATGLAETQYF. CDR3 coding DNA: TGCAGTGCCACGGGACTAGCAGAGACCCAGTACTTC. This chain links TRBV20-1 with TRBJ2-5, with 9 bases fitting TRBD2. Germline V gene data show CDR1 as DFQATT and CDR2 as SNEGSKA (reference sequence). V shed 6 bases and J 4 bases; nucleotides not matched to a gene: 3. This CDR3 is 12 amino acids long.

This clonotype occurred a few times. The gene calls are TRBV7-2 and TRBJ2-3; D unresolved. The CDR3 sequence is 13 residues long. Between the trimmed V and J ends, which lost 2 bases and 4 bases, there was a span of 7 bases. Germline V gives CDR1 SGHTA, CDR2 FQGNSA. The CDR3 sequence is CASSLSVADTQYF. The CDR3 nucleotides read TGTGCCAGCAGCTTATCGGTCGCAGATACGCAGTATTTT.

This clonotype appeared a few times. The chain carries TRBV7-2 and TRBJ2-7; D perhaps matches TRBD1 (6 bases). Trimming removed 0 bases at V and 6 bases at J, with 18 bases between. Germline V gene sequence: CDR1 SGHTA, CDR2 FQGNSA. The CDR3 totals 16 residues. CDR3: CASSLAHTGQAREQYF. The CDR3 DNA is TGTGCCAGCAGCTTAGCCCACACGGGACAAGCTCGCGAGCAGTACTTC.

The sample holds a few counts of this clonotype. This sequence joins TRBV12-3 or TRBV12-4 and TRBJ2-1; D is unresolved. The V end lost 6 bases, the J end lost 0 bases, and 12 bases lay between the germline ends. There are 15 residues in the CDR3. CDR3 sequence reads: CASRYASGSYNEQFF. In DNA form, the CDR3 reads TGTGCCAGCAGGTACGCCTCGGGCTCCTACAATGAGCAGTTCTTC.

This clonotype was counted only a few times. This rearrangement joins TRBV5-1 to TRBJ2-3; 10 nucleotides agree with TRBD2. The trim removed 8 bases at V and 4 bases at J, leaving 7 bases unmatched. The CDR3 extends over 14 amino acids. In germline, CDR1 is SGHRS, CDR2 YFSETQ. The DNA of the CDR3 is TGCGCCAGTAGGCCTAGCGGGAGCCCAGATACGCAGTATTTT. It yields the protein CASRPSGSPDTQYF.

This clonotype was seen a handful of times. The chain joins TRBV5-4 to TRBJ2-3; 9 nucleotides agree with TRBD2. Germline CDR1 and CDR2: SGHNT and YYREEE (reference sequence). Trimming cost V 0 bases and J 1 base; bases outside gene matches: 3. The CDR3 has 16 amino acids. CDR3 nucleotides: TGTGCCAGCAGCTTGGTAGCGGGAGTTGGCACAGATACGCAGTATTTT. Protein: CASSLVAGVGTDTQYF. Based on the CDR3 plus reference TRBV5-4 and TRBJ2-3, the full variable domain is ETGVTQSPTHLIKTRGQQVTLRCSSQSGHNTVSWYQQALGQGPQFIFQYYREEENGRGNFPPRFSGLQFPNYSSELNVNALELDDSALYLCASSLVAGVGTDTQYFGPGTRLTVL.

This sequence joins TRBV5-8 and TRBJ2-1; perhaps TRBD2 as D (6 bases). Per the germline V gene, CDR1 is SGHTS and CDR2 is YDEGEE. CDR3 size: 15 residues. V shed 4 bases and J shed 4 bases, with 15 bases lying between them. CDR3 in DNA: TGTGCCAGCAGCACCCGGCTAGCGAGTTACAATGAGCAGTTCTTC. As protein: CASSTRLASYNEQFF.

This clonotype was counted only a few times. The genes are TRBV7-2 and TRBJ2-6, with D perhaps matching TRBD1 (6 bases). This CDR3 is built from 15 residues. Germline V lookup: CDR1 SGHTA, CDR2 FQGNSA. The V end was cut by 4 bases, the J end by 0 bases, with 7 bases between. CDR3 in DNA: TGTGCCAGCAGCTCCAGGGGCTCTGGGGCCAACGTCCTGACTTTC. It is translated as CASSSRGSGANVLTF. The full variable domain, in which reference TRBV7-2 and TRBJ2-6 provide the parts outside the CDR3, is GAGVSQSPSNKVTEKGKDVELRCDPISGHTALYWYRQSLGQGLEFLIYFQGNSAPDKSGLPSDRFSAERTGGSVSTLTIQRTQQEDSAVYLCASSSRGSGANVLTFGAGSRLTVL.

This clonotype has ten or more counts. The chain links TRBV28 to TRBJ1-1; perhaps TRBD1 as D (5 bases). Trimming removed 3 bases at V and 0 bases at J, with 11 bases between. Germline lookup yields CDR1 MDHEN and CDR2 SYDVKM. The CDR3 extends over 15 amino acids. The CDR3 nucleotides are TGTGCCAGCAGTTTTGAGCGACAGCTGAACACTGAAGCTTTCTTT. It codes for CASSFERQLNTEAFF. The full variable domain, with the rest looked up from reference TRBV28 and TRBJ1-1, is DVKVTQSSRYLVKRTGEKVFLECVQDMDHENMFWYRQDPGLGLRLIYFSYDVKMKEKGDIPEGYSVSREKKERFSLILESASTNQTSMYLCASSFERQLNTEAFFGQGTRLTVV.

The rearrangement joins TRBV6-2 or TRBV6-3 to TRBJ2-1; D gene ambiguous. V lost 5 bases, J lost 9 bases, and 8 bases lay in between. In germline, CDR1 is MNHEY, CDR2 SVGEGT. This CDR3 has 11 residues. The CDR3 DNA is TGTGCCAGCAGTCGATCCACTGAGCAGTTCTTC. It specifies CASSRSTEQFF.

Notes on this clonotype: A read error may produce the germline difference seen at one junction end. The chain employs TRBV6-1 and TRBJ2-7; 7 positions match TRBD1. The CDR3 loop spans 14 amino acids. Germline V lookup: CDR1 MNHNS, CDR2 SASEGT. The CDR3: CASRSTQGPYELYF. CDR3 DNA: TGTGCCAGCAGGTCTACACAGGGGCCCTACGAGCTGTACTTC.

The sample holds a few counts of this clonotype. This chain links TRBV4-3 with TRBJ2-2; TRBD2 agrees at 12 bases. V lost 0 bases to trimming and J lost 5 bases; unmatched junction nucleotides: 7. The CDR3 contains 18 residues. Per germline, CDR1 LGHNA and CDR2 YSLEER. The CDR3 sequence: CASSQDLTSGSRTGELFF. CDR3 DNA sequence: TGCGCCAGCAGCCAAGATCTGACTAGCGGGAGTCGGACCGGGGAGCTGTTTTTT.

The chain recombines TRBV4-3 with TRBJ1-5, with D unclear. The V and J ends lost 1 base and 4 bases respectively, with 5 bases between them. The length of the CDR3 is 13 residues. CDR1 is LGHNA and CDR2 is YSLEER in the germline V gene. The CDR3 protein is CASSQGDNQPQHF. In nucleotides, the CDR3 is TGCGCCAGCAGCCAAGGGGATAATCAGCCCCAGCATTTT.

This clonotype was picked up a small number of times. The chain combines TRBV7-2 with TRBJ2-2; 7 nucleotides align to TRBD1. Germline V gives CDR1 SGHTA, CDR2 FQGNSA. The CDR3 loop spans 14 amino acids. Trimming took 5 bases from V and 6 from J; bases not matched to a gene: 6. CDR3 in amino acids: CASSPPDRAGELFF. The CDR3 bases are TGTGCCAGCAGCCCCCCAGACAGGGCCGGGGAGCTGTTTTTT.

There are many counts of this clonotype. J is TRBJ1-5 and V is TRBV20-1; TRBD1 is a possible D gene (5 bases). Germline V gives CDR1 DFQATT, CDR2 SNEGSKA (reference sequence). The CDR3 is made up of 13 amino acids. The ends were cut back, 5 bases at V and 4 bases at J, with 12 bases in the middle. The CDR3 region has the DNA TGCAGTGCTGGGGGTCGACAGAATCAGCCCCAGCATTTT. Encoded protein: CSAGGRQNQPQHF.